This T cell receptor (beta chain) was sequenced during a study of CD8 T cells in Susac syndrome. Study as a whole: Roughly six sequenced Susac syndrome patients had clinically active disease, while eight were in remission. Study-wide points: As the study acknowledged, the number of individuals in its TCR sequencing and HLA analysis was relatively small.

Turning to this clonotype: Antigen: not known.

An input of about 0.5 to 1 ug of RNA was subjected to reverse transcription using random hexamers. Amplification of TCR beta CDR3 was carried out by immunoSEQ multiplex PCR, which covered 54 Vbeta and 13 Jbeta segments. TCRdb processed the immunoSEQ multiplex PCR reads anew with MiXCR; each CDR3 protein has one entry. The top ten clones hold about 0.12% of a sample with about 180,000 distinct CDR3 sequences, about 96% of them seen once. Negative magnetic isolation gave CD8+ and CD4+ cells; FACS enriched CD8+ TEMRA. This receptor was taken from a human donor with Susac syndrome. Sample: CD4+ T cells from PBMCs.

The CDR3 loop reads CSVSTGGKNKAFF. The CDR3 nucleotides read TGCAGCGTTTCAACAGGGGGCAAAAATAAAGCTTTCTTT. The chain carries TRBV29-1 and TRBJ1-1; 9 nucleotides align to TRBD1. The trim removed 5 bases at V and 9 bases at J, leaving 10 bases unmatched. In germline, CDR1 is SQVTM, CDR2 ANQGSEA. The CDR3 is 13 amino acids.